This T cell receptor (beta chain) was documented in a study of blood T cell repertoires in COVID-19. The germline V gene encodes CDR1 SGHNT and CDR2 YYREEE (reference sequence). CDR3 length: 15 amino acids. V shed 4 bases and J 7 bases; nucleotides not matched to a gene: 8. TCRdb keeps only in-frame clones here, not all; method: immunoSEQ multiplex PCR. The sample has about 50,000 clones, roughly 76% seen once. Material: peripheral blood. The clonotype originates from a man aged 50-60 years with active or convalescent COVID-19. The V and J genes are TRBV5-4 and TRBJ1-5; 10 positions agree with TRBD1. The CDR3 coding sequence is TGTGCCAGCAGCCGCGGGACAGGGGATGGCCAGCCCCAGCATTTT. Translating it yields CASSRGTGDGQPQHF.